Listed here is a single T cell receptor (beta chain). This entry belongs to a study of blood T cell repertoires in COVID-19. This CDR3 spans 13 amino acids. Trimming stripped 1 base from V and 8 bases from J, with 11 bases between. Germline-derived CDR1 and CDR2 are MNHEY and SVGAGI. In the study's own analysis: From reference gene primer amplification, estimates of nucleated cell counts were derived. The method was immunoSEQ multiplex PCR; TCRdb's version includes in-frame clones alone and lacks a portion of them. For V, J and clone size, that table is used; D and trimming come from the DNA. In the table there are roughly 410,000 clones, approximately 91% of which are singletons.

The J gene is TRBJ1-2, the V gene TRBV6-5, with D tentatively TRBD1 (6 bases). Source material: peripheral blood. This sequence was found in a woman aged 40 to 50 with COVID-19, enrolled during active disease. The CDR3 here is CASSYWTEKGYTF. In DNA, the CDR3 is TGTGCCAGCAGTTACTGGACAGAAAAGGGCTACACCTTC.